These 26 T cell receptor beta chains originate from one sample sequenced in a study of T cell responses to AZD1222 COVID-19 vaccine. Sequencing used immunoSEQ multiplex PCR; TCRdb keeps in-frame clones, though not all of them. The sample holds under 150,000 clones, around 94% seen once. The specimen comprised peripheral blood, sampled 28 days after the second AZD1222 dose. The receptors originated from an adult who received the AZD1222 COVID-19 vaccine.

The chain employs TRBV6-2 or TRBV6-3 and TRBJ2-7, with D possibly being TRBD1 (6 bases). Trimming took 4 bases from V and 4 from J, leaving 17 bases between them. Germline V CDR1 and CDR2: MNHEY, SVGEGT. The CDR3 contains 15 residues. The CDR3 DNA sequence: TGTGCCAGCAGTTCATGGGACATGGACGTATACGAGCAGTACGTC. This encodes CASSSWDMDVYEQYV.

The rearrangement links TRBV7-2 to TRBJ1-6; D gene uncertain. Germline CDR1 reads SGHTA; CDR2 reads FQGNSA. This CDR3 is built from 15 residues. Between the trimmed V and J ends, which lost 4 bases and 9 bases, there was a span of 16 bases. The DNA of the CDR3 is TGTGCCAGCAGCTCCCTGAGTCTTCGCAGTTCACCCCTCCACTTT. Translating it yields CASSSLSLRSSPLHF.

The gene calls are TRBV7-8 and TRBJ1-4; no definite D call. Germline CDR1 and CDR2: SGHVS and FQNEAQ. The CDR3 is 17 amino acids. V was cut by 3 bases and J by 5 bases, with 19 bases left in between. The CDR3 protein is CASSFKRTKEINEKLFF. CDR3 DNA: TGTGCCAGCAGCTTTAAGCGAACTAAGGAGATCAATGAAAAACTGTTTTTT.

This clone was seen a handful of times. The J gene is TRBJ1-6, the V gene TRBV9; 8 bases map to TRBD1. This CDR3 is 16 amino acids long. Germline assignment: CDR1 SGDLS and CDR2 YYNGEE. V was pared by 4 bases and J by 9 bases, with 12 bases of the junction left unmatched. Here the CDR3 DNA reads TGTGCCAGCAGCCCGAGGGGGCGGACAGGGAGTTCACCCCTCCACTTT. This encodes CASSPRGRTGSSPLHF.

This chain links TRBV28 with TRBJ1-4; a possible D gene is TRBD1 (6 bases). CDR1 and CDR2 (germline): MDHEN, SYDVKM. The CDR3 has 14 amino acids. V shed 10 bases and J shed 8 bases, with 20 bases lying between them. Here the CDR3 reads CATHRDTDREKLFF. Written as DNA, the CDR3 is TGTGCCACTCACCGGGACACCGATAGGGAAAAACTGTTTTTT.

This chain connects TRBV15 to TRBJ2-7; D possibly corresponds to TRBD1 (6 bases). Deletions cut 6 bases from V and 3 bases from J, with 18 bases between. The CDR3 loop spans 15 amino acids. The germline gives CDR1 LNHNV, CDR2 YYDKDF (reference sequence). The CDR3 nucleotides read TGTGCCACCAGAACTGACAGGTCGAGTTTCTACGAGCAGTACTTC. It encodes CATRTDRSSFYEQYF.

The chain couples TRBV7-9 to TRBJ2-7, with D unresolved. The germline CDR1 and CDR2 sequences are SEHNR and FQNEAQ (reference sequence). The CDR3 consists of 13 residues. V lost 3 bases, J lost 3 bases, and 9 bases lay in between. The CDR3 nucleotides are TGTGCCAGCAGCTTTGATGTGAGCTACGAGCAGTACTTC. Translated: CASSFDVSYEQYF.

This chain uses TRBV9 with TRBJ2-6, with no clear D. V lost 4 bases to trimming and J lost 0 bases, with 8 bases between them. The CDR3 covers 15 residues. Germline-derived CDR1 and CDR2 are SGDLS and YYNGEE. This chain's CDR3 is CASSSVASGANVLTF. CDR3 DNA: TGTGCCAGCAGCTCCGTTGCCTCTGGGGCCAACGTCCTGACTTTC.

This chain uses TRBV9 with TRBJ1-1; D is uncertain. The V and J ends lost 0 bases and 5 bases respectively, with 14 bases between them. CDR1 is SGDLS, CDR2 YYNGEE, per germline. This CDR3 contains 15 residues. The CDR3, as DNA: TGTGCCAGCAGCGTAGGAAATCCCCGGGGTACTGAAGCTTTCTTT. This encodes CASSVGNPRGTEAFF. The full variable domain, completed using reference TRBV9 and TRBJ1-1, is DSGVTQTPKHLITATGQRVTLRCSPRSGDLSVYWYQQSLDQGLQFLIQYYNGEERAKGNILERFSAQQFPDLHSELNLSSLELGDSALYFCASSVGNPRGTEAFFGQGTRLTVV.

The J gene is TRBJ2-3, the V gene TRBV6-5, with D maybe TRBD2 (5 bases). Germline CDR1 and CDR2: MNHEY and SVGAGI. The CDR3 contains 14 residues. Trimming shortened V by 4 bases and J by 1 base, and 9 bases separated the two germline ends. In DNA, the CDR3 is TGTGCCAGCAGTTCCGAGGGCCGCACAGATACGCAGTATTTT. Translated, it gives CASSSEGRTDTQYF.

The rearrangement uses TRBV6-4 and TRBJ2-2; D is uncertain. Germline-derived CDR1 and CDR2 are MRHNA and SNTAGT. This CDR3 region has 18 residues. Trimming left V 3 bases short and J 4 bases short, with 21 bases between. The CDR3 nucleotides are TGTGCCAGCAGTGAGGTCTACCTTGCCGACCGTGGCACCGGGGAGCTGTTTTTT. Translating gives CASSEVYLADRGTGELFF.

The chain links TRBV3-1 (or the pseudogene TRBV3-2) to TRBJ2-5; D might be TRBD1 (6 bases). Per the germline V gene, CDR1 is LGHDT and CDR2 is YNNKEL (reference sequence). This CDR3 is built from 13 residues. V lost 8 bases and J lost 4, with 14 bases in between. The CDR3 sequence: CASHRGRGETQYF. CDR3 nucleotides: TGTGCCAGCCACCGGGGCAGGGGAGAGACCCAGTACTTC.

This chain connects TRBV24-1 to TRBJ1-5, with 11 bases identical to TRBD1. The junction had 4 bases not matched to a gene; V was cut back by 4 bases and J by 6 bases. Germline CDR1 reads KGHDR; CDR2 reads SFDVKD. This CDR3 is built from 15 residues. The CDR3: CATSDAGQGGQPQHF. For the CDR3, the DNA is TGTGCCACCAGTGACGCGGGACAGGGGGGTCAGCCCCAGCATTTT.

The chain carries TRBV21-1 and TRBJ2-7. TRBV21-1 is a recognized pseudogene. This CDR3 spans 15 amino acids. CDR3: CASSKAPLGEYEQYV. CDR3 coding DNA: TGTGCCAGCAGCAAAGCGCCCCTGGGGGAATACGAGCAGTACGTC.

V usage is TRBV7-2 and J usage is TRBJ2-1, with TRBD2 matching 10 bases. From germline, CDR1 is SGHTA and CDR2 FQGNSA. V lost 5 bases, J lost 14 bases, and 12 bases stayed unmatched. The CDR3 runs 14 residues. The CDR3 loop is CASSPTSGTSEKFF. The CDR3 DNA reads TGTGCCAGCAGCCCCACATCGGGGACTAGCGAGAAGTTCTTC.

The sample holds a few counts of this clone. The rearrangement uses TRBV7-8 and TRBJ2-7; D perhaps matches TRBD1 (6 bases). CDR3 size: 15 residues. From germline, CDR1 is SGHVS and CDR2 FQNEAQ. V was cut by 4 bases and J by 2 bases, with 15 bases left in between. The CDR3 DNA sequence: TGTGCCAGCAGCTCGACAGGCCGCGTTCCCTACGAGCAGTACGTC. It encodes CASSSTGRVPYEQYV.

The chain joins TRBV27 to TRBJ1-4; D is perhaps TRBD1 (5 bases). Germline assignment: CDR1 MNHEY and CDR2 SMNVEV (reference sequence). This CDR3 has 14 residues. Trimming left V 3 bases short and J 7 bases short, with 12 bases between. This chain's CDR3 is CASSLGRGSEKLFF. The CDR3 coding sequence is TGTGCCAGCAGTTTGGGACGGGGTTCTGAAAAACTGTTTTTT.

The J gene is TRBJ2-7, the V gene TRBV28; D possibly matches TRBD1 or TRBD2 (5 bases each). The ends were cut back, 7 bases at V and 6 bases at J, with 19 bases in the middle. The CDR3 loop spans 14 amino acids. Germline lookup yields CDR1 MDHEN and CDR2 SYDVKM. The CDR3 reads CASTTTGTHGEQYV. The CDR3 DNA sequence: TGTGCCAGCACCACAACCGGGACCCACGGCGAGCAGTACGTC.

This chain connects TRBV27 to TRBJ1-6; D gene uncertain. The CDR3 sequence is 14 residues long. V shed 2 bases and J shed 9 bases, with 11 bases lying between them. CDR1 is MNHEY and CDR2 is SMNVEV in the germline V gene (reference sequence). Here the CDR3 reads CASSLGQRGSPLHF. CDR3 DNA: TGTGCCAGCAGTTTAGGGCAACGGGGTTCACCCCTCCACTTT.

The chain carries TRBV19 and TRBJ1-2; a weak D match, TRBD1 (6 bases). The CDR3 covers 13 residues. Germline CDR1 and CDR2: LNHDA and SQIVND (reference sequence). Trimming stripped 6 bases from V and 6 bases from J, with 14 bases between. CDR3 protein: CASSTQTGNGYTF. CDR3 coding DNA: TGTGCCAGTAGCACTCAAACAGGGAATGGCTACACCTTC.

The chain employs TRBV28 and TRBJ2-3; 14 bases align to TRBD2. The CDR3 is 18 amino acids. The germline V gene encodes CDR1 MDHEN and CDR2 SYDVKM. V lost 7 bases to trimming and J lost 4 bases; unmatched junction nucleotides: 13. Written as DNA, the CDR3 is TGTGCCAGCACCCTACCGACTAGCGGGGGGGCTATGGCAGATACGCAGTATTTT. Its translation is CASTLPTSGGAMADTQYF.

The V call is TRBV6-5, the J call TRBJ2-5; D is uncertain. The CDR3 consists of 15 residues. Germline CDR1 MNHEY, CDR2 SVGAGI. V lost 6 bases, J lost 4 bases, and 18 bases lay in between. The CDR3 region has the DNA TGTGCCAGCAGCCTCGGTACCGGCCTTGTAGAGACCCAGTACTTC. Its translation: CASSLGTGLVETQYF.

The chain links TRBV5-6 to TRBJ2-7, with D perhaps matching TRBD2 (6 bases). Germline values: CDR1 SGHDT, CDR2 YYEEEE. The V end lost 3 bases, the J end lost 5 bases, and 12 bases lay between the germline ends. CDR3 length equals 13 residues. The CDR3 nucleotides are TGTGCCAGCAGCTGGGGGACTTCACACGAGCAGTACGTC. It codes for CASSWGTSHEQYV.

In this sample, this clone turned up once. CDR3 in DNA: TGTGCCAGCAGTTATTCCGGAGGGCAAGAGACCCAGTACTTC. Its protein is CASSYSGGQETQYF. The V gene is TRBV6-5, the J gene TRBJ2-5, with D possibly TRBD2 on 6 matching bases. V was pared by 3 bases and J by 2 bases, with 10 bases between. Germline loops: CDR1 MNHEY, CDR2 SVGAGI. CDR3 length: 14 amino acids.

V is TRBV3-1 (or the pseudogene TRBV3-2) and J is TRBJ1-3; D uncertain. The V gene lost 1 base and the J gene lost 0 bases, with 10 bases spanning the gap. CDR1 is LGHDT, CDR2 YNNKEL, per germline (reference sequence). The CDR3 extends over 16 amino acids. CDR3 region: CASSQVRESSGNTIYF. The CDR3 bases are TGTGCCAGCAGCCAAGTAAGGGAGAGCTCTGGAAACACCATATATTTT.

CDR3 DNA sequence: TGTGCCAGCCGTCCCCCAGGTCTGAACACTGAAGCTTTCTTT. As protein: CASRPPGLNTEAFF. V and J are TRBV6-5 and TRBJ1-1; no firm D call. The germline V and J ends were trimmed by 8 bases and 0 bases, with 13 bases remaining between them. Per germline, CDR1 MNHEY and CDR2 SVGAGI. The CDR3 is 14 amino acids.